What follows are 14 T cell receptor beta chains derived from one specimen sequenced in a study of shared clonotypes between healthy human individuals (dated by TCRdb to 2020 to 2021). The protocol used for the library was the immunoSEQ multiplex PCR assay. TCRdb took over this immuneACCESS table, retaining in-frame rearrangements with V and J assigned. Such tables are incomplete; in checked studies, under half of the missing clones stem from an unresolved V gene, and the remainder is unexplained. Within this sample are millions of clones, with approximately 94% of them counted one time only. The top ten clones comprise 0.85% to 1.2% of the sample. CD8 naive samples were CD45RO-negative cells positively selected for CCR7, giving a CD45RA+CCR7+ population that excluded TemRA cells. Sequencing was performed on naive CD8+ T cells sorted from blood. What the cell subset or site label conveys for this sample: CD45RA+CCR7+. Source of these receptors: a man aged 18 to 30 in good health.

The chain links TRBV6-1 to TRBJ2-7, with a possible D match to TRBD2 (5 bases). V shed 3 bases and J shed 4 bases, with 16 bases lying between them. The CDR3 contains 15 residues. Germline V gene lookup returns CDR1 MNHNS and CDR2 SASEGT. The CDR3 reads CASSDPREGLYEQYF. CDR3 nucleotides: TGTGCCAGCAGTGATCCTCGGGAAGGTTTATACGAGCAGTACTTC.

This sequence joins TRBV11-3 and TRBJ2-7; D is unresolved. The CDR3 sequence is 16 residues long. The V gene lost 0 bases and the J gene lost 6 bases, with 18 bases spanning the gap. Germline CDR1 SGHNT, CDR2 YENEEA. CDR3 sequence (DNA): TGTGCCAGCAGCTTAGATGCGCCTACAAGTCCGTGCGAGCAGTACTTC. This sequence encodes CASSLDAPTSPCEQYF.

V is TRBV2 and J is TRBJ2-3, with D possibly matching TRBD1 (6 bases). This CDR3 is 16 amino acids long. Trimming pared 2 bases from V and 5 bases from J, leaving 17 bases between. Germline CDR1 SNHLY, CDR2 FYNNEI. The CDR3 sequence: CASSEPHRASGDTQYF. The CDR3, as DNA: TGTGCCAGCAGTGAACCTCACAGGGCCAGTGGAGATACGCAGTATTTT.

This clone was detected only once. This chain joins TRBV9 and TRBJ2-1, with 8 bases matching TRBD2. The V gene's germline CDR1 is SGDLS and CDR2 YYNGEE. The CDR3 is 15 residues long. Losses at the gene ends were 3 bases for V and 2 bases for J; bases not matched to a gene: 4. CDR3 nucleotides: TGTGCCAGCAGCGAGCGGGAGATGCCCTACAATGAGCAGTTCTTC. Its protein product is CASSEREMPYNEQFF.

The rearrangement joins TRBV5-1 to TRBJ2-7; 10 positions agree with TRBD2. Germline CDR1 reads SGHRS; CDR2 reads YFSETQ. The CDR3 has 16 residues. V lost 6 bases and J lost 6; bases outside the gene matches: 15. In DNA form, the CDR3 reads TGCGCCAGCACCCTAGTCGAAGCGGGGGGGCTTGTCGAGCAGTACTTC. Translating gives CASTLVEAGGLVEQYF. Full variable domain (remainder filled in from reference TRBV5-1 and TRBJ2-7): KAGVTQTPRYLIKTRGQQVTLSCSPISGHRSVSWYQQTPGQGLQFLFEYFSETQRNKGNFPGRFSGRQFSNSRSEMNVSTLELGDSALYLCASTLVEAGGLVEQYFGPGTRLTVT.

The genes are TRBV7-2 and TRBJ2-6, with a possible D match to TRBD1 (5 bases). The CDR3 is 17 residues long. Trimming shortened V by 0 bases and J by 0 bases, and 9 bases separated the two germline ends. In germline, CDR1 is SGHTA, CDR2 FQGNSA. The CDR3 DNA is TGTGCCAGCAGCTTAGCCGGACACATCTCTGGGGCCAACGTCCTGACTTTC. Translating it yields CASSLAGHISGANVLTF.

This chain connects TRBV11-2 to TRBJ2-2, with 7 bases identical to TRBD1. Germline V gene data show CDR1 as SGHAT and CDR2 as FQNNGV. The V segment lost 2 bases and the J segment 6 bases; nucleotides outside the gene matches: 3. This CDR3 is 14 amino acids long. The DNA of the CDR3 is TGTGCCAGCAGCTTATTGGGGACAGCCGGGGAGCTGTTTTTT. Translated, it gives CASSLLGTAGELFF.

The CDR3 reads CASSNGWEVETQYF. CDR3 nucleotides: TGTGCCAGCTCAAATGGTTGGGAGGTTGAGACCCAGTACTTC. The chain carries TRBV18 and TRBJ2-5, with D maybe TRBD2 (6 bases). Germline V gene lookup returns CDR1 KGHSH and CDR2 LQKENI. Trimming pared 5 bases from V and 5 bases from J, leaving 15 bases between. The CDR3 is 14 amino acids.

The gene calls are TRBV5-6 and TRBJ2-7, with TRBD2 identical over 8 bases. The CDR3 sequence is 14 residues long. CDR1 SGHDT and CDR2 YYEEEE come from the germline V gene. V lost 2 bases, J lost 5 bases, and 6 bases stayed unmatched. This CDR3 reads CASSFELAADEQYF. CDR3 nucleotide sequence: TGTGCCAGCAGCTTTGAACTAGCGGCGGACGAGCAGTACTTC.

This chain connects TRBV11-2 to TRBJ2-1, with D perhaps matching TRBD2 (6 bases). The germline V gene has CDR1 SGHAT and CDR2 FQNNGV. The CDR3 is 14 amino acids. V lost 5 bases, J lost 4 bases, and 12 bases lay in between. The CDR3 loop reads CASSGTSPYNEQFF. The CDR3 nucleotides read TGTGCCAGCAGCGGGACTTCCCCGTACAATGAGCAGTTCTTC.

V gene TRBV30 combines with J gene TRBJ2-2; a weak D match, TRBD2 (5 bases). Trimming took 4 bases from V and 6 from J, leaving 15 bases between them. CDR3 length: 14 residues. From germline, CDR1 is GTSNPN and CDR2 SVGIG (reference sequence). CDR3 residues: CAWNMGVRSGELFF. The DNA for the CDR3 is TGTGCCTGGAACATGGGAGTACGGTCCGGGGAGCTGTTTTTT.

The CDR3 sequence: CASSTLMGATSANQETQYF. The CDR3 DNA reads TGTGCCAGCAGTACACTTATGGGGGCGACTAGTGCCAATCAAGAGACCCAGTACTTC. The V call is TRBV27, the J call TRBJ2-5; D tentatively fits TRBD1 or TRBD2 (6 bases each). Trimming removed 5 bases from V and 2 bases from J, with 27 bases in between. This CDR3 has 19 amino acids. The germline V gene encodes CDR1 MNHEY and CDR2 SMNVEV (reference sequence).

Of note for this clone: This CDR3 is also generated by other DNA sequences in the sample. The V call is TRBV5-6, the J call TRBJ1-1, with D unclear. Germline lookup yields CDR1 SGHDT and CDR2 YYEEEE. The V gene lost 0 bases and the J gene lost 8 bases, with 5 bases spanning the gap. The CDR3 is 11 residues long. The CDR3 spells CASSLGPEAFF. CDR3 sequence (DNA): TGTGCCAGCAGCTTGGGTCCCGAAGCTTTCTTT.

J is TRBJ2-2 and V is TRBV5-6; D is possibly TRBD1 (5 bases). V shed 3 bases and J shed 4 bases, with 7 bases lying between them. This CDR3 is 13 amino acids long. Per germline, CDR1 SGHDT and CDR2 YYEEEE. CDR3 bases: TGTGCCAGCAGCTCAAGGGGCACCGGGGAGCTGTTTTTT. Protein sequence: CASSSRGTGELFF.